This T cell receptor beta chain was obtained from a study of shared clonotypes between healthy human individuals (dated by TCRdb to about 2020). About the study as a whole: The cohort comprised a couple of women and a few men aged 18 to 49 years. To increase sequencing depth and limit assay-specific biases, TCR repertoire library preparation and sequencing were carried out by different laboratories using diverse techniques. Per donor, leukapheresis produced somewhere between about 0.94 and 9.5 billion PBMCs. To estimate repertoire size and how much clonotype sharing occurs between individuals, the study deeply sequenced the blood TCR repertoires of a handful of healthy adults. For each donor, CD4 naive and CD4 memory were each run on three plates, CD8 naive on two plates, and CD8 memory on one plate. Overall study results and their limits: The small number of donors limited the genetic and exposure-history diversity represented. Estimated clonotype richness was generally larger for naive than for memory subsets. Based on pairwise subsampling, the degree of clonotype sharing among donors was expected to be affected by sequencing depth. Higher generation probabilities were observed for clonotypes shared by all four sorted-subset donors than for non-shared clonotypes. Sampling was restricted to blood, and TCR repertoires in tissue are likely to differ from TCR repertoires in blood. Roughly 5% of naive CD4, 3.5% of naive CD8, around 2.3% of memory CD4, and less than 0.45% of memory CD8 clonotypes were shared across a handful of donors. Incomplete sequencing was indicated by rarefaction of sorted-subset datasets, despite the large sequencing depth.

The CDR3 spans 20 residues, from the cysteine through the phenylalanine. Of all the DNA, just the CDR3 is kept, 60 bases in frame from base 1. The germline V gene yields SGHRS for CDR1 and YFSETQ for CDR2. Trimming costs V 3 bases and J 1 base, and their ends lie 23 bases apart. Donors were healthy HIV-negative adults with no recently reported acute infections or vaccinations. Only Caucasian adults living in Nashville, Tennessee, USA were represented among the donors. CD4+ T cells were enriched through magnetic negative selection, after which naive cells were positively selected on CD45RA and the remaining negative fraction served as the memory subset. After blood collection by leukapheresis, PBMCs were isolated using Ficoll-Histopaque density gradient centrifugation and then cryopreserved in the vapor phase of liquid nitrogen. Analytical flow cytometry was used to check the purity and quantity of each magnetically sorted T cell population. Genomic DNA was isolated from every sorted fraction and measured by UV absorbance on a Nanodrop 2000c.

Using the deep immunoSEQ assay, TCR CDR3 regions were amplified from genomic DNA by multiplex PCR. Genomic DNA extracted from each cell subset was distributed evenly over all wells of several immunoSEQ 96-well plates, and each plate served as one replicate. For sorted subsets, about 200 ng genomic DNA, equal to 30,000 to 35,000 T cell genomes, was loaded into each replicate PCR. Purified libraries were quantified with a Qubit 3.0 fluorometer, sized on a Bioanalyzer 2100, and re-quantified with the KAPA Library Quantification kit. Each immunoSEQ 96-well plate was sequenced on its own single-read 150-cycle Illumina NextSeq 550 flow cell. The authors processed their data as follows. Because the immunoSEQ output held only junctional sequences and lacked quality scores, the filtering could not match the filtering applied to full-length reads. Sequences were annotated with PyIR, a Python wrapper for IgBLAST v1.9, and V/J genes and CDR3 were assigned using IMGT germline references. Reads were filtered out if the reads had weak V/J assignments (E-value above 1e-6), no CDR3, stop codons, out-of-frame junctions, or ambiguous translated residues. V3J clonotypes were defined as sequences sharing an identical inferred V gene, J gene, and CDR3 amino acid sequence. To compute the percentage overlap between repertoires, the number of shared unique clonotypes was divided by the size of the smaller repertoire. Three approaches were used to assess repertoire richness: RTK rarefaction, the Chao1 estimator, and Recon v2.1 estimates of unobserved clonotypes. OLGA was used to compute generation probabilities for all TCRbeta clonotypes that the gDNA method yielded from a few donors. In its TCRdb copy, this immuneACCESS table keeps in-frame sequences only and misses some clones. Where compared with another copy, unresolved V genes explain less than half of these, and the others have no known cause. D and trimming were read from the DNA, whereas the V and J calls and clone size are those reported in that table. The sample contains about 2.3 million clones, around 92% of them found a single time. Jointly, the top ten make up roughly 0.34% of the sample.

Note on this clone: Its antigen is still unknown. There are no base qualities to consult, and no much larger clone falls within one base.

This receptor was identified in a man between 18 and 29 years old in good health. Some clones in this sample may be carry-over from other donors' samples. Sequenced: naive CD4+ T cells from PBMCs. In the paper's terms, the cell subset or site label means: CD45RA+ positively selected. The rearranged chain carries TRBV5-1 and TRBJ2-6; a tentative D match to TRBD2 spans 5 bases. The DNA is TGCGCCAGCAGCTCGGGGATCCAAGGGTTTAATTTTTCTGGGGCCAACGTCCTGACTTTC. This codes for CASSSGIQGFNFSGANVLTF. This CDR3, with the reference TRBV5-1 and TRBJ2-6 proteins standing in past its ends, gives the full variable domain KAGVTQTPRYLIKTRGQQVTLSCSPISGHRSVSWYQQTPGQGLQFLFEYFSETQRNKGNFPGRFSGRQFSNSRSEMNVSTLELGDSALYLCASSSGIQGFNFSGANVLTFGAGSRLTVL.